Listed below are T cell receptor beta chains from one sample, sequenced in a study of blood T cell repertoires in COVID-19. The protocol was immunoSEQ multiplex PCR, while the TCRdb copy is restricted to in-frame clones and leaves out a portion. This table holds around 40,000 clones, roughly 88% found once. Sequenced: peripheral blood. The receptors were sampled from a man aged 55 to 70 with active COVID-19. Each CDR3 is given with its conserved first and last residue. A D gene is named only where the DNA matches it firmly. Size tells how often a clone was seen (once, few, many) or the class of an expanded clone, and some rows leave it out.

D gene	J gene	V gene	CDR3 length	clone size	CDR3 protein	CDR3 DNA
TRBD1	TRBJ1-5	TRBV15	14	NA	CATSGTGSNQPQHF	TGTGCCACCAGCGGGACAGGGAGCAATCAGCCCCAGCATTTT
NA	TRBJ1-4	TRBV7-9	13	NA	CASSPGPNEKLFF	TGTGCCAGCAGCCCAGGGCCTAATGAAAAACTGTTTTTT
NA	TRBJ2-7	TRBV11-3	14	NA	CASSLAGGDYEQYF	TGTGCCAGCAGCTTAGCTGGAGGCGACTACGAGCAGTACTTC
NA	TRBJ2-7	TRBV6-5	15	NA	CASSYSKSGEYEQYF	TGTGCCAGCAGTTACTCGAAGTCAGGGGAGTACGAGCAGTACTTC
TRBD1	TRBJ2-7	TRBV24-1	21	NA	CATSDFYWTGGSLRIAYEQYF	TGTGCCACCAGTGATTTCTATTGGACAGGGGGTTCATTAAGGATTGCCTACGAGCAGTACTTC
NA	TRBJ1-1	TRBV27	13	NA	CAASPGMNTEAFF	TGTGCCGCATCGCCGGGGATGAACACTGAAGCTTTCTTT
NA	TRBJ1-1	TRBV29-1	13	few	CSVSGGRGTEAFF	TGCAGCGTTTCGGGGGGGCGCGGAACTGAAGCTTTCTTT
TRBD1	TRBJ1-1	TRBV7-8	12	NA	CASSDDRTGGVF	TGTGCCAGCAGCGACGACAGGACAGGGGGGGTATTT
TRBD2	TRBJ2-1	TRBV27	16	NA	CASRRGTSGGYNEQFF	TGTGCCAGCAGACGGGGGACTAGCGGGGGATACAATGAGCAGTTCTTC
NA	TRBJ2-7	TRBV24-1	13	NA	CATSDPSLAEQYF	TGTGCCACCAGTGACCCCTCTTTGGCCGAGCAGTACTTC
NA	TRBJ2-1	TRBV6-2/TRBV6-3	20	NA	CASSLRMGTPRGLILGEQFF	TGTGCCAGCAGTTTGCGTATGGGGACACCTCGTGGGCTAATATTGGGTGAGCAGTTCTTC
NA	TRBJ2-1	TRBV7-9	16	NA	CASSRQDPGGYNEQFF	TGTGCCAGCAGCCGACAGGACCCTGGGGGTTACAATGAGCAGTTCTTC